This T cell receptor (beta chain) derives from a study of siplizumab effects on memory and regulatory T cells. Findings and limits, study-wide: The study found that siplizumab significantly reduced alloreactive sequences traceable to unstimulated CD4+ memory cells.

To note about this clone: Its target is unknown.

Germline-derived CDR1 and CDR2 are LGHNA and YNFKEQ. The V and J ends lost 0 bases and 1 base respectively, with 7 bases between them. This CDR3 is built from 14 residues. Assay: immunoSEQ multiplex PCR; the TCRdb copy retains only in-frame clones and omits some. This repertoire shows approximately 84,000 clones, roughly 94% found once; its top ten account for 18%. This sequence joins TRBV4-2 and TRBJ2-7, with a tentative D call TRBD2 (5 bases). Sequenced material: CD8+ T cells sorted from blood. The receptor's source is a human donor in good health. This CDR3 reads CASSQDGGSYEQYF. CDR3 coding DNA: TGTGCCAGCAGCCAAGATGGCGGGTCCTACGAGCAGTACTTC.